Below are 6 T cell receptor beta chains sequenced from a single sample in a study of T-cell memory formation after mild COVID-19. In TCRdb, the 5' RACE reads were re-called with MiXCR into one record per CDR3 protein. The table includes around 200,000 distinct CDR3 sequences, under 12% detected once. The sample comprised PBMCs or a T cell subset sorted from them (not recorded which). Every receptor here comes from a man aged 18 to 29 who had mild COVID-19 (a few samples of this study predate the infection). Cell type and time point are not known.

This clonotype was recorded a few times. V and J are TRBV20-1 and TRBJ2-7, with 10 bases aligning to TRBD2. The CDR3 has 17 residues. Losses at the gene ends were 0 bases for V and 3 bases for J; bases not matched to a gene: 11. Germline V gives CDR1 DFQATT, CDR2 SNEGSKA (reference sequence). The CDR3 sequence is CSARDLFASGGIYEQYF. CDR3 nucleotide sequence: TGCAGTGCTAGAGATCTCTTTGCTAGCGGGGGAATCTACGAGCAGTACTTC.

The chain is built from TRBV20-1 and TRBJ2-5, with D uncertain. CDR1 and CDR2 from the germline V gene are DFQATT and SNEGSKA (reference sequence). The V end lost 0 bases, the J end lost 1 base, and 9 bases lay between the germline ends. This CDR3 has 14 residues. The CDR3 loop is CSARDGTVQETQYF. The CDR3 coding sequence is TGCAGTGCTAGAGATGGAACGGTCCAAGAGACCCAGTACTTC.

This clonotype was seen a handful of times. The chain uses TRBV20-1 and TRBJ2-2; D is unclear. Between the trimmed V and J ends, which lost 3 bases and 4 bases, there was a span of 9 bases. Germline CDR1 and CDR2: DFQATT and SNEGSKA (reference sequence). The CDR3 covers 13 residues. This CDR3 is CSARDRPTGELFF. In DNA form, the CDR3 reads TGCAGTGCTAGGGACCGGCCCACCGGGGAGCTGTTTTTT.

The chain employs TRBV5-1 and TRBJ2-7; 12 nucleotides match TRBD2. Germline CDR1 is SGHRS and CDR2 is YFSETQ. The J segment lost 3 bases and the V segment lost 5 bases, leaving 6 bases of the junction unmatched. The CDR3 runs 15 residues. This CDR3 reads CASRLASGGGYEQYF. As DNA, the CDR3 is TGCGCCAGCAGACTAGCTAGCGGGGGGGGCTACGAGCAGTACTTC. The full variable domain, with the rest looked up from reference TRBV5-1 and TRBJ2-7, is KAGVTQTPRYLIKTRGQQVTLSCSPISGHRSVSWYQQTPGQGLQFLFEYFSETQRNKGNFPGRFSGRQFSNSRSEMNVSTLELGDSALYLCASRLASGGGYEQYFGPGTRLTVT.

The chain combines TRBV29-1 with TRBJ1-1; D might be TRBD1 (6 bases). Germline CDR1 is SQVTM and CDR2 is ANQGSEA. V lost 6 bases, J lost 1 base, and 15 bases lay in between. CDR3 length equals 14 residues. The CDR3 nucleotides are TGCAGCGTCGCCCCCGGGACAACGAACACTGAAGCTTTCTTT. Protein product: CSVAPGTTNTEAFF.

This clonotype was detected ten times or more. The chain is built from TRBV7-2 and TRBJ1-2, with D possibly TRBD1 on 5 matching bases. The V and J ends lost 5 bases and 5 bases respectively, with 15 bases between them. Germline V gene sequence: CDR1 SGHTA, CDR2 FQGNSA. The CDR3 loop spans 14 amino acids. The CDR3 loop is CASSAYGTDYGYTF. CDR3 DNA: TGTGCCAGCAGCGCGTACGGGACGGATTATGGCTACACCTTC.